These 4 T cell receptor beta chains were all obtained from the same sample, sequenced in a study of blood T cell repertoires in COVID-19. The table came from immunoSEQ multiplex PCR; TCRdb's copy has only in-frame clones and leaves some out. The repertoire has about 240,000 clones, approximately 86% of them found once; the top ten carry around 7.8%. The specimen was peripheral blood. The receptors shown here come from a man in his 60s who had recovered from COVID-19.

There are many counts of this clone. This chain uses TRBV12-5 with TRBJ2-3; 8 bases match TRBD2. This CDR3 region has 16 residues. Trimming took 6 bases from V and 0 from J; bases not matched to a gene: 8. Germline CDR1 reads LGHNT; CDR2 reads FRNRAP. This CDR3 is CASGPRSGASTDTQYF. The CDR3 nucleotides are TGTGCTAGTGGCCCCCGTAGCGGGGCTAGCACAGATACGCAGTATTTT.

The chain carries TRBV5-6 and TRBJ1-5; possible D gene TRBD1, 6 bases. Trimming stripped 3 bases from V and 2 bases from J, with 24 bases between. The V gene's germline CDR1 is SGHDT and CDR2 YYEEEE. The CDR3 has 19 residues. The CDR3 DNA is TGTGCCAGCAGCTCGGCACAGGGTTGGGCGATGATCGGCAATCAGCCCCAGCATTTT. Protein: CASSSAQGWAMIGNQPQHF.

The rearrangement links TRBV5-1 to TRBJ1-1; 7 bases align to TRBD1. This CDR3 comprises 13 residues. After removal of 6 bases from V and 4 bases from J, the junction contained 6 bases not matched to a gene. Germline V lookup: CDR1 SGHRS, CDR2 YFSETQ. The CDR3 region is CASTRQGGTEAFF. CDR3 in DNA: TGCGCCAGCACCAGGCAGGGGGGCACTGAAGCTTTCTTT.

V and J are TRBV9 and TRBJ2-7; TRBD2 agrees at 8 bases. V was clipped by 4 bases and J by 2 bases; unmatched bases: 11. The CDR3 runs to 16 residues. Germline V gives CDR1 SGDLS, CDR2 YYNGEE. CDR3 nucleotides: TGTGCCAGCAGCAGAGGACCGGGACTAGGAACCTACGAGCAGTACTTC. Its protein is CASSRGPGLGTYEQYF.